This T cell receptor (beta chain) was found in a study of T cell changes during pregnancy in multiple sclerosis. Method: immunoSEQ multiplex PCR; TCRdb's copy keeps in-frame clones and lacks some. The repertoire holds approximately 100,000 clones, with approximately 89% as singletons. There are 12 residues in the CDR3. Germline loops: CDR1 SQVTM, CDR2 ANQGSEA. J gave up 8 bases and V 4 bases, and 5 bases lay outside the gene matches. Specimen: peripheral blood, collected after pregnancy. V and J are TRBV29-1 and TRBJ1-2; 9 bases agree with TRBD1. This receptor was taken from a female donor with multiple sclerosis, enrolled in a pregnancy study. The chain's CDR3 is CSVVQGARGYTF. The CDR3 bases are TGCAGCGTTGTACAGGGGGCTCGCGGCTACACCTTC.